The clone carrying this TCR beta chain is medium-sized. The sample originates from a study of T cells after yellow fever vaccination. The wider study: It was SMART-Seq v4 Ultra Low Input that prepared the fractions with low cell numbers. The study's findings and limits: Subsequent booster samples again held most clones from primary vaccination (96% CD4, about 90% CD8). Sorted repertoires could include abundant contaminating clonotypes from bulk cells.

Making TCR cDNA involved 5'RACE template switching, which added UMIs and a universal primer site. TCRdb reprocessed the 5' RACE reads via MiXCR and lists one record per CDR3 protein. This sample has under 55,000 distinct CDR3 sequences, with 6.5% to 8.5% found just once. The source of this sequence is a man aged 18 to 29 who received the YFV17D yellow fever vaccine. This material consisted of CD8+ T cells not binding an NS4B(214-222) dextramer, sorted from PBMCs, taken around 45 days after the first yellow fever vaccination.

The CDR3 nucleotides are TGTGCCACCAGTGATTTACAAGGTGCCGAAGAGACCCAGTACTTC. Its translation: CATSDLQGAEETQYF. The chain recombines TRBV24-1 with TRBJ2-5, with D unresolved. V was trimmed by 1 base and J by 3 bases, leaving 11 bases between them. Per germline, CDR1 KGHDR and CDR2 SFDVKD. This CDR3 is 15 amino acids long.